The T cell receptor (beta chain) described here comes from a study of blood T cell repertoires in COVID-19. Across the whole study: Spain, Italy and the United States supplied samples that represented acute and convalescent COVID-19. The analysed material was cDNA or gDNA that came from T cells, B-cell-depleted T cells, or PBMCs.

Per the authors' pipeline: Scientists estimated how many nucleated cells there were by amplifying reference gene primers. Profiling relied on immunoSEQ multiplex PCR, and the TCRdb table lists in-frame clones only, not all of them. V, J and clone size are those of that table, while D and trimming were read from the DNA. The sample records approximately 240,000 clones, about 93% being singletons. Cohorts were determined from participant-reported clinical history. V lost 4 bases and J lost 4; bases outside the gene matches: 8. The germline V gene has CDR1 LNHDA and CDR2 SQIVND (reference sequence). The CDR3 is 15 residues long.

This sequence originates from a woman between 18 and 30 years old who had recovered from COVID-19. This chain links TRBV19 with TRBJ1-2; 8 bases map to TRBD1. Sequencing input: PBMCs or T cells enriched from blood (not recorded which). The CDR3 here is CASSSPGGVSYGYTF. As DNA, the CDR3 is TGTGCCAGTAGTAGCCCAGGGGGCGTATCCTATGGCTACACCTTC.